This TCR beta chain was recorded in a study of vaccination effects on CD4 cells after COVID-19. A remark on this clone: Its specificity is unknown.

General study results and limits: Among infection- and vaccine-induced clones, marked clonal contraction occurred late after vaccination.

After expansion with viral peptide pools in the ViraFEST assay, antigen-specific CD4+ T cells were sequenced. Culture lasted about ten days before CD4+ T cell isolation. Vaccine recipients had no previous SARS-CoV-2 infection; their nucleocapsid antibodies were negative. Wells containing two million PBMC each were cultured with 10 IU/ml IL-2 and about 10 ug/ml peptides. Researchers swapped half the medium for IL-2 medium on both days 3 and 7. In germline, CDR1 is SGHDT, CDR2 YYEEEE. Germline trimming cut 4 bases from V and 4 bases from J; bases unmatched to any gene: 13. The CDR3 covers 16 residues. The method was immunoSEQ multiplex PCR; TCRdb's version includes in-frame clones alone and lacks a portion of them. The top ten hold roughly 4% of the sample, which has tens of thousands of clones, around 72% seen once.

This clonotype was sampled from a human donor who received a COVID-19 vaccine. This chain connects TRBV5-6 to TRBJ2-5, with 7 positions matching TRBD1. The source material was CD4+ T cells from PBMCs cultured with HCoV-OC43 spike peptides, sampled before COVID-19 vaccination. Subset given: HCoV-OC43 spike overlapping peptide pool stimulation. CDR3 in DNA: TGTGCCAGCAGCCAAGCGACAGGGCTTAGAAGAGAGACCCAGTACTTC. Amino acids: CASSQATGLRRETQYF.